These 30 T cell receptor beta chains were sequenced from one sample in a study of cytomegalovirus exposure and HLA in healthy donors. The PCR ran on 60 Vbeta and 13 Jbeta primers. Using immunoSEQ multiplex PCR, the repertoire was profiled, and TCRdb retains in-frame clones only, with some absent. Of around 150,000 clones listed, approximately 79% were seen once; the top ten hold 2% to 2.5%. The material sequenced was PBMCs. These receptors all come from a man between 35 and 55 years old in good health and CMV-seronegative.

V gene TRBV19 combines with J gene TRBJ1-5; unclear D gene. From germline, CDR1 is LNHDA and CDR2 SQIVND (reference sequence). The CDR3 totals 15 residues. The V end was cut by 2 bases, the J end by 0 bases, with 8 bases between. The chain's CDR3 is CASSIQEYSNQPQHF. Written as DNA, the CDR3 is TGTGCCAGTAGTATACAGGAATATAGCAATCAGCCCCAGCATTTT.

Only one count was recorded for this clone. The genes are TRBV18 and TRBJ2-3; a possible D gene is TRBD2 (5 bases). The CDR3 totals 14 residues. The V gene's germline CDR1 is KGHSH and CDR2 LQKENI. V was clipped by 0 bases and J by 7 bases, with 11 bases between them. CDR3: CASSPPDYSYTQYF. The CDR3, as DNA: TGTGCCAGCTCACCACCAGACTATTCGTATACGCAGTATTTT.

This chain connects TRBV7-6 to TRBJ2-2, with D perhaps TRBD2 (5 bases). In germline, CDR1 is SGHVS, CDR2 FNYEAQ. Trimming removed 1 base at V and 4 bases at J, with 10 bases between. The CDR3 has 15 residues. The CDR3 DNA follows: TGTGCCAGCAGCTTAGAAGGACTTACCACCGGGGAGCTGTTTTTT. As protein: CASSLEGLTTGELFF.

The chain's CDR3 is CASSYSVGNQPQHF. The CDR3 bases are TGTGCCAGCAGTTACAGCGTGGGCAATCAGCCCCAGCATTTT. The chain employs TRBV6-6 and TRBJ1-5; D is uncertain. V lost 2 bases and J lost 2, with 7 bases in between. From germline, CDR1 is MNHNY and CDR2 SVGAGI (reference sequence). The CDR3 is 14 amino acids.

The V and J genes are TRBV18 and TRBJ2-2; 11 nucleotides align to TRBD2. The CDR3 length is 16 residues. V lost 1 base to trimming and J lost 4 bases; unmatched junction nucleotides: 2. Germline CDR1 reads KGHSH; CDR2 reads LQKENI. CDR3 region: CASSPQTSGITGELFF. The CDR3 DNA is TGTGCCAGCTCACCACAGACTAGCGGGATCACCGGGGAGCTGTTTTTT.

V usage is TRBV5-1 and J usage is TRBJ1-3, with D perhaps TRBD1 (5 bases). V lost 4 bases and J lost 3, with 8 bases in between. The CDR3 extends over 13 amino acids. Germline CDR1 and CDR2: SGHRS and YFSETQ. CDR3 sequence: CASSGAVGNTIYF. CDR3 bases: TGCGCCAGCAGCGGGGCGGTTGGAAACACCATATATTTT.

The chain carries TRBV27 and TRBJ2-2, with unresolved D. Germline V CDR1 and CDR2: MNHEY, SMNVEV (reference sequence). The CDR3 sequence is 16 residues long. Trimming shortened V by 2 bases and J by 0 bases, and 10 bases separated the two germline ends. The CDR3 here is CASSLVERANTGELFF. CDR3 bases: TGTGCCAGCAGTTTAGTCGAACGCGCGAACACCGGGGAGCTGTTTTTT.

The table lists this clone with a count of one. The chain employs TRBV9 and TRBJ2-5; 7 bases match TRBD2. Germline loops: CDR1 SGDLS, CDR2 YYNGEE. V dropped 4 bases and J dropped 1; count of bases not matched to a gene: 10. The CDR3 loop spans 16 amino acids. CDR3: CASSPTRASGQETQYF. Here the CDR3 DNA reads TGTGCCAGCAGCCCCACCAGAGCTAGCGGCCAAGAGACCCAGTACTTC.

V usage is TRBV13 and J usage is TRBJ2-1; TRBD2 aligns across 9 bases. The CDR3 sequence is 15 residues long. J was trimmed by 8 bases and V by 5 bases; bases with no gene match: 10. Looked up from germline, CDR1 is PRHDT and CDR2 is FYEKMQ (reference sequence). CDR3 in amino acids: CASSKGTSPPDEQFF. The CDR3 DNA is TGTGCCAGCAGCAAAGGGACTAGCCCGCCTGATGAGCAGTTCTTC.

The chain employs TRBV28 and TRBJ1-1; D unclear. The CDR3 spans 15 residues. Trimming took 6 bases from V and 4 from J, leaving 18 bases between them. The germline V gene has CDR1 MDHEN and CDR2 SYDVKM. For the CDR3, the DNA is TGTGCCAGCAGCCCGCCCGGACGTCGGGGCACTGAAGCTTTCTTT. Protein: CASSPPGRRGTEAFF.

The chain combines TRBV6-1 with TRBJ2-1; 7 nucleotides line up with TRBD2. V lost 6 bases, J lost 8 bases, and 13 bases stayed unmatched. This CDR3 spans 15 amino acids. Per the germline V gene, CDR1 is MNHNS and CDR2 is SASEGT. CDR3 amino acids: CASSPAGGSIYEQFF. Written as DNA, the CDR3 is TGTGCCAGCAGCCCCGCGGGCGGGAGCATCTATGAGCAGTTCTTC.

The chain is built from TRBV7-9 and TRBJ2-3, with D possibly matching TRBD1 (6 bases). Trimming cost V 4 bases and J 1 base, with 15 bases left between them. Per germline, CDR1 SEHNR and CDR2 FQNEAQ (reference sequence). The CDR3 is made up of 16 amino acids. CDR3 coding DNA: TGTGCCAGCAGCTCGCTGGACAGCTGGGGCACAGATACGCAGTATTTT. This codes for CASSSLDSWGTDTQYF. Full variable domain (rest looked up from reference TRBV7-9 and TRBJ2-3): DTGVSQNPRHKITKRGQNVTFRCDPISEHNRLYWYRQTLGQGPEFLTYFQNEAQLEKSRLLSDRFSAERPKGSFSTLEIQRTEQGDSAMYLCASSSLDSWGTDTQYFGPGTRLTVL.

CDR3 bases: TGTGCCAGCAGCCCACAAACCGACAGTTATGGCTACACCTTC. This sequence encodes CASSPQTDSYGYTF. J is TRBJ1-2 and V is TRBV7-2; possibly TRBD1 for D (5 bases). CDR1 is SGHTA and CDR2 is FQGNSA in the germline V gene. V was shortened by 5 bases and J by 5 bases, with 15 bases between the two germline ends. The CDR3 consists of 14 residues.

In its sample, this clone was seen once. The rearrangement links TRBV10-3 to TRBJ2-7, with D possibly being TRBD2 (6 bases). There are 13 residues in the CDR3. Trimming left V 5 bases short and J 5 bases short, with 13 bases between. In germline, CDR1 is ENHRY, CDR2 SYGVKD. The CDR3 is CAISRDFLDEQYF. CDR3 coding DNA: TGTGCCATCAGTCGGGACTTCCTTGACGAGCAGTACTTC.

J is TRBJ1-1 and V is TRBV7-9; D is unresolved. V was clipped by 5 bases and J by 4 bases, with 14 bases between them. Germline CDR1 is SEHNR and CDR2 is FQNEAQ (reference sequence). The length of the CDR3 is 14 residues. CDR3 nucleotides: TGTGCCAGCAGCCCCCCGGGAGTTGTCACTGAAGCTTTCTTT. Its protein is CASSPPGVVTEAFF.

The V gene is TRBV29-1, the J gene TRBJ2-3, with TRBD2 identical over 8 bases. CDR3 length: 14 amino acids. The junction had 3 bases not matched to a gene; V was cut back by 4 bases and J by 0 bases. Germline V gives CDR1 SQVTM, CDR2 ANQGSEA. As DNA, the CDR3 is TGCAGCGTTGCAGCTAGCGGGAGCACAGATACGCAGTATTTT. It translates to CSVAASGSTDTQYF.

This chain links TRBV18 with TRBJ2-3; 9 nucleotides agree with TRBD1. From germline, CDR1 is KGHSH and CDR2 LQKENI. The CDR3 runs 15 residues. Unmatched junction bases numbered 4, after V lost 3 bases and J lost 3 bases. The CDR3 reads CASSPYRGQTDTQYF. The CDR3 bases are TGTGCCAGCTCACCGTACAGGGGGCAGACAGATACGCAGTATTTT.

This clone was counted only a few times. The chain links TRBV5-1 to TRBJ2-1, with 12 bases matching TRBD2. Per the germline V gene, CDR1 is SGHRS and CDR2 is YFSETQ. The ends lost 4 bases at V and 0 bases at J; junction bases unmatched: 11. The CDR3 is 19 amino acids. The CDR3 reads CASSTPSGRAPISYNEQFF. Written as DNA, the CDR3 is TGCGCCAGCAGCACACCTAGCGGGAGGGCCCCTATCTCCTACAATGAGCAGTTCTTC.

Only one count was recorded for this clone. This sequence joins TRBV7-6 and TRBJ2-7; the match to TRBD1 covers 9 bases. The CDR3 sequence is 16 residues long. Trimming took 4 bases from V and 6 from J; bases not matched to a gene: 13. Germline CDR1 reads SGHVS; CDR2 reads FNYEAQ. The CDR3 region is CASSYRTGAFKSEQYF. DNA for the CDR3: TGTGCCAGCAGCTACCGGACAGGGGCTTTTAAAAGCGAGCAGTACTTC.

The V and J genes are TRBV5-4 and TRBJ1-2; TRBD1 matches 7 bases. V lost 3 bases and J lost 4; bases outside the gene matches: 9. The germline V gene encodes CDR1 SGHNT and CDR2 YYREEE (reference sequence). This CDR3 has 15 amino acids. The CDR3 nucleotides read TGTGCCAGCAGCTACCCGGGTGAGGGGGCCTATGGCTACACCTTC. Amino acids: CASSYPGEGAYGYTF.

This rearrangement joins TRBV29-1 to TRBJ2-5, with 12 bases identical to TRBD2. There are 18 residues in the CDR3. Germline assignment: CDR1 SQVTM and CDR2 ANQGSEA. The V gene end was trimmed by 5 bases and the J gene end by 11 bases; junction bases not matched to a gene: 24. The CDR3 DNA reads TGCAGCGTTCTTCGGAGGCTAGCGGGAGGGCCGAGTCATGAGGAGCAGTACTTC. Translated, it gives CSVLRRLAGGPSHEEQYF.

A note on this clone: One end of the junction fails to match germline, which may point to a read error. The J gene is TRBJ2-4, the V gene TRBV6-4, with D perhaps matching TRBD2 (6 bases). CDR1 and CDR2 from the germline V gene are MRHNA and SNTAGT. This CDR3 has 17 amino acids. CDR3 in amino acids: CASSDPPGTFYKNSQYF. The DNA for the CDR3 is TGTGCCAGCAGTGACCCCCCTGGGACTTTCTACAAAAACAGTCAGTACTTC.

The V and J genes are TRBV7-9 and TRBJ2-3; D is perhaps TRBD1 (5 bases). Per the germline V gene, CDR1 is SEHNR and CDR2 is FQNEAQ (reference sequence). Trimming removed 6 bases from V and 4 bases from J, with 17 bases in between. This CDR3 spans 15 amino acids. CDR3 nucleotide sequence: TGTGCCAGCAGTTCGCAGGGATCTCCCGCAGATACGCAGTATTTT. Translated, it gives CASSSQGSPADTQYF.

The rearrangement links TRBV27 to TRBJ2-3; 7 positions match TRBD2. The CDR3 sequence is 15 residues long. V gave up 4 bases and J gave up 2 bases; unmatched junction bases: 6. Germline V lookup: CDR1 MNHEY, CDR2 SMNVEV (reference sequence). The CDR3 DNA reads as TGTGCCAGCAGTTACTCTAGCGGAGCCACAGATACGCAGTATTTT. This sequence encodes CASSYSSGATDTQYF.

The chain recombines TRBV5-1 with TRBJ2-3, with 7 bases matching TRBD1. V was clipped by 4 bases and J by 2 bases; unmatched bases: 7. Germline CDR1 reads SGHRS; CDR2 reads YFSETQ. This CDR3 has 15 residues. The CDR3 nucleotides are TGCGCCAGCAGCGGGGGACAGAGATACACAGATACGCAGTATTTT. It codes for CASSGGQRYTDTQYF.

This clone was seen only once. The CDR3 coding sequence is TGTGCCAGCAGTGCCGGGTCCCACACTGAAGCTTTCTTT. This sequence encodes CASSAGSHTEAFF. The rearrangement uses TRBV6-1 and TRBJ1-1, with unresolved D. The germline V gene encodes CDR1 MNHNS and CDR2 SASEGT. The V end lost 4 bases, the J end lost 3 bases, and 9 bases lay between the germline ends. CDR3 length: 13 residues.

J is TRBJ2-5 and V is TRBV7-2; TRBD2 is a possible D gene (6 bases). V lost 5 bases and J 4 bases, leaving 17 bases between the germline ends. The CDR3 spans 15 residues. Germline V gene sequence: CDR1 SGHTA, CDR2 FQGNSA. The CDR3 sequence: CASSPRVEAGETQYF. DNA for the CDR3: TGTGCCAGCAGCCCCCGGGTGGAAGCGGGAGAGACCCAGTACTTC.

This rearrangement joins TRBV2 to TRBJ2-5, with D possibly being TRBD2 (5 bases). The V and J ends lost 7 bases and 5 bases respectively, with 14 bases between them. The CDR3 is 13 residues long. CDR1 and CDR2 from the germline V gene are SNHLY and FYNNEI. The CDR3 spells CASTMYQRETQYF. The CDR3 region has the DNA TGTGCCAGCACGATGTACCAGCGGGAGACCCAGTACTTC.

V is TRBV7-8 and J is TRBJ2-5; D is possibly TRBD1 (7 bases). Trimming shortened V by 5 bases and J by 5 bases, and 21 bases separated the two germline ends. Germline V CDR1 and CDR2: SGHVS, FQNEAQ. The CDR3 consists of 16 residues. The CDR3 protein is CASSQNGGQSRETQYF. The DNA of the CDR3 is TGTGCCAGCAGCCAAAACGGGGGACAGTCCCGGGAGACCCAGTACTTC.

The gene calls are TRBV6-5 and TRBJ2-2; 8 bases align to TRBD1. The CDR3 is 14 amino acids. Germline CDR1 is MNHEY and CDR2 is SVGAGI. V lost 6 bases to trimming and J lost 4 bases; unmatched junction nucleotides: 4. This chain's CDR3 is CASSRTGGTGELFF. CDR3 in DNA: TGTGCCAGCAGCCGAACAGGGGGCACCGGGGAGCTGTTTTTT.